These T cell receptor beta chains were read from a single sample in a study of glioma-infiltrating T cells. TCRdb independently ran MiXCR on the multiplex PCR reads; one entry per CDR3 protein. Here the sample spans approximately 110,000 distinct CDR3 sequences, approximately 25% being singletons. The sequenced material came from glioma tissue, nonneoplastic brain tissue, or PBMCs (not recorded which). All receptors derive from a human donor with low-grade glioma or glioblastoma, undergoing nonglioma brain surgery, or in good health (not recorded which). Each CDR3 is given with its conserved first and last residue. The order of the fields is V gene, J gene, D gene, clone size, CDR3 protein, CDR3 DNA. A D gene is named only where the DNA matches it firmly. Expanded clones get a size class; other rows say once, few or many, or leave the size out.

>TRBV6-1|TRBJ2-1|NA|NA
CAGSYGGLAGEQFF
TGTGCCGGCAGTTATGGGGGGCTCGCAGGTGAGCAGTTCTTC
>TRBV12-5|TRBJ2-3|NA|many
CASAGGQLDTQYF
TGTGCTAGTGCAGGAGGGCAGTTGGATACGCAGTATTTT
>TRBV7-2|TRBJ2-7|NA|few
CASSLILSSYEQYF
TGTGCCAGCAGCCTCATCCTTAGCTCCTACGAGCAGTACTTC
>TRBV29-1|TRBJ2-5|NA|NA
CSVRLGETLYF
TGCAGCGTTCGCCTGGGAGAGACCCTGTACTTC
>TRBV5-1|TRBJ2-7|TRBD1|many
CASSLTTGAYEQYF
TGCGCCAGCAGCTTGACGACAGGGGCCTACGAGCAGTACTTC
>TRBV2|TRBJ2-3|TRBD2|NA
CASRHYKGASGIPSTDTKYF
TGTGCCAGCAGACATTACAAGGGGGCTAGCGGGATTCCTAGCACAGATACGAAGTATTTT
>TRBV7-9|TRBJ2-5|NA|NA
CASSPQTLTQEVQYF
TGTGCCAGCAGTCCTCAGACACTTACGCAAGAGGTCCAGTACTTC
>TRBV4-1|TRBJ1-2|NA|many
CASSQENGPLYGYTF
TGCGCCAGCAGCCAAGAGAACGGACCCCTATATGGCTACACCTTC
>TRBV24-1|TRBJ2-7|NA|NA
CATSPGRGYEQYF
TGTGCCACCAGTCCGGGCAGGGGCTACGAGCAGTACTTC
>TRBV18|TRBJ2-7|NA|many
CASSPGHQSSYEQYF
TGTGCCAGCTCACCGGGACATCAGAGCTCCTACGAGCAGTACTTC
>TRBV5-1|TRBJ2-2|NA|many
CASSLAPGTERTGELFF
TGCGCCAGCAGCTTGGCCCCTGGGACGGAGAGAACCGGGGAGCTGTTTTTT
>TRBV7-9|TRBJ2-3|NA|many
CASSDGGSTDTQYF
TGTGCCAGCAGCGATGGGGGGAGCACAGATACGCAGTATTTT
>TRBV19|TRBJ2-3|TRBD2|many
CASSLLAEGTDTQYF
TGTGCCAGTAGCCTACTAGCGGAGGGGACAGATACGCAGTATTTT
>TRBV12-3/TRBV12-4|TRBJ1-2|TRBD1|many
CASSLVQGAEGYTF
TGTGCCAGCAGTTTAGTCCAGGGGGCGGAAGGCTACACCTTC
>TRBV5-4|TRBJ2-7|TRBD2|NA
CASSLGSGTGEQYF
TGTGCCAGCAGCTTGGGTAGCGGGACGGGGGAGCAGTACTTC
>TRBV29-1|TRBJ1-6|NA|many
CSVRMDRGSPLHF
TGCAGCGTTAGAATGGACAGAGGTTCACCCCTCCACTTT
>TRBV20-1|TRBJ1-2|NA|NA
CNAAEQGADPRDYVYTF
TGCAATGCTGCCGAACAGGGCGCCGACCCTCGCGACTATGTCTACACCTTC
>TRBV5-4|TRBJ1-2|TRBD1|NA
CASSRQGPNYGYTF
TGTGCCAGCAGCCGACAGGGGCCCAACTATGGCTACACCTTC
>TRBV6-1|TRBJ2-1|NA|many
CASSHGSEQFF
TGTGCCAGCAGTCATGGTAGCGAACAGTTCTTC
>TRBV12-3/TRBV12-4|TRBJ1-1|NA|many
CASMLIRNYYTEAFF
TGTGCCAGCATGTTAATCCGGAACTACTACACTGAAGCTTTCTTT
>TRBV6-1|TRBJ2-3|TRBD2|many
CASSPLAGLGDTQYF
TGTGCCAGCAGCCCACTAGCGGGCCTTGGGGATACGCAGTATTTT
>TRBV5-4|TRBJ2-1|TRBD1|NA
CASSLAGQGDEKFF
TGTGCCAGCAGCTTAGCGGGACAGGGCGATGAGAAGTTCTTC